This record concerns one T cell receptor (beta chain) sequence. Its antigen is unknown. The data were obtained in a study of cytomegalovirus exposure and HLA in healthy donors. Points from the study as a whole: It was assumed in the presence/absence analyses that sequencing depth was roughly uniform across donors. Productive rates of about 90% or about 30% were seen for most TCR beta V segments in an earlier analysis. A later analysis found common viral pathogens apparently linked to several of the most significant clusters.

Use of 60 Vbeta and 13 Jbeta primers characterized the PCR. Data came from immunoSEQ multiplex PCR; TCRdb stores just in-frame clones and leaves some out. Of around 90,000 clones in the sample, over 75% were seen once. J gave up 2 bases and V 4 bases, and 2 bases lay outside the gene matches. The CDR3 consists of 13 residues. Germline V gene data show CDR1 as SGHNT and CDR2 as YYREEE (reference sequence). This TCR derives from a man aged 25-45 years in good health and CMV-seronegative. Sequenced input: PBMCs. The chain recombines TRBV5-4 with TRBJ2-5; 7 bases line up with TRBD1. For the CDR3, the DNA is TGTGCCAGCAGCCGGGGACAGCAAGAGACCCAGTACTTC. This codes for CASSRGQQETQYF.